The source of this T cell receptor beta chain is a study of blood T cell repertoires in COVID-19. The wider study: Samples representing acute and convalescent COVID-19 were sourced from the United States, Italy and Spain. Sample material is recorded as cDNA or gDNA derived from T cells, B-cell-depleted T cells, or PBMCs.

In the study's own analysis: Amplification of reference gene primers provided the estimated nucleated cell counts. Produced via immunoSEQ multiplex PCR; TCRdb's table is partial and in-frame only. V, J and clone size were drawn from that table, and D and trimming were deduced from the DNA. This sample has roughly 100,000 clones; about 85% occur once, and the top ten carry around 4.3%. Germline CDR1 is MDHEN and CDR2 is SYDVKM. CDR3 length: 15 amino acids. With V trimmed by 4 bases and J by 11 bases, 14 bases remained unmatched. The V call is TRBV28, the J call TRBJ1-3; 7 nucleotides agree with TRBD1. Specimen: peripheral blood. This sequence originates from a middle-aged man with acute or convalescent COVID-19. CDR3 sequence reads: CASSSPRDSGLAIYF. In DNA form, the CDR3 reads TGTGCCAGCAGTTCACCCCGGGACAGCGGACTGGCCATATATTTT.